These 26 T cell receptor beta chains share one sample of origin, sequenced in a study of CD4 T cells in relation to SARS-CoV-2 and coronaviruses. CD4+ T cells from unexposed donors were obtained before the COVID-19 pandemic (2011-2018). Assay: immunoSEQ multiplex PCR; the TCRdb copy retains only in-frame clones and omits some. Among some 70,000 clones listed, about 92% were seen once. Input material: naive CD4+ T cells from PBMCs. The subset is: naive CD4+ T cells isolated by negative enrichment. Receptors were obtained from a human donor in good health.

The CDR3 DNA reads as TGTGCCAGCAGCTTAGAGGGCGCGGGCACAGATACGCAGTATTTT. Translating gives CASSLEGAGTDTQYF. The genes are TRBV5-4 and TRBJ2-3, with a possible D match to TRBD2 (5 bases). CDR1 is SGHNT and CDR2 is YYREEE in the germline V gene (reference sequence). This CDR3 has 15 amino acids. Trimming took 2 bases from V and 1 from J, leaving 11 bases between them.

The chain carries TRBV19 and TRBJ1-5; TRBD1 aligns across 7 bases. Germline trimming cut 11 bases from V and 3 bases from J; bases unmatched to any gene: 7. The germline V gene encodes CDR1 LNHDA and CDR2 SQIVND (reference sequence). This CDR3 contains 13 residues. The CDR3 loop reads CAGQDRFNQPQHF. CDR3 in DNA: TGTGCCGGTCAGGACAGGTTCAATCAGCCCCAGCATTTT.

The chain joins TRBV6-5 to TRBJ1-5; D might be TRBD1 (6 bases). The CDR3 spans 12 residues. From germline, CDR1 is MNHEY and CDR2 SVGAGI. Trimming stripped 8 bases from V and 3 bases from J, with 8 bases between. The CDR3 region is CASQGPNQPQHF. Here the CDR3 DNA reads TGTGCCAGCCAGGGGCCCAATCAGCCCCAGCATTTT.

This chain uses TRBV11-2 with TRBJ1-5, with 9 bases that match TRBD1. V lost 2 bases and J lost 5; bases outside the gene matches: 7. The CDR3 has 16 amino acids. CDR1 and CDR2 (germline): SGHAT, FQNNGV. In nucleotides, the CDR3 is TGTGCCAGCAGCTTAAACACGGACAGGGGTGATCAGCCCCAGCATTTT. Translation: CASSLNTDRGDQPQHF.

The CDR3 region has the DNA TGCGCCAGCAGTGATGGCAGCTCCTACAATGAGCAGTTCTTC. This sequence encodes CASSDGSSYNEQFF. The rearrangement joins TRBV10-1 to TRBJ2-1; D call uncertain. CDR1 and CDR2 (germline): WNHNN, SYGVQD (reference sequence). CDR3 size: 14 residues. Trimming removed 3 bases at V and 0 bases at J, with 6 bases between.

The chain links TRBV7-2 to TRBJ2-5; no clear D gene. Germline loops: CDR1 SGHTA, CDR2 FQGNSA. CDR3 size: 11 residues. V was cut by 5 bases and J by 2 bases, with 3 bases left in between. The CDR3 protein is CASSPQETQYF. The CDR3 DNA sequence: TGTGCCAGCAGCCCTCAAGAGACCCAGTACTTC.

This rearrangement joins TRBV3-1 (or the pseudogene TRBV3-2) to TRBJ1-5; D uncertain. Trimming took 2 bases from V and 3 from J, leaving 2 bases between them. CDR3 length: 12 residues. Germline V lookup: CDR1 LGHDT, CDR2 YNNKEL (reference sequence). CDR3 DNA sequence: TGTGCCAGCAGCCAAAACAATCAGCCCCAGCATTTT. It translates to CASSQNNQPQHF.

This sequence joins TRBV11-2 and TRBJ2-1; tentative D call: TRBD2 (5 bases). The CDR3 contains 14 residues. Trimming stripped 1 base from V and 8 bases from J, with 12 bases between. The germline V gene has CDR1 SGHAT and CDR2 FQNNGV. The CDR3 nucleotides are TGTGCCAGCAGCTTAGGTCTAGCTAATTATGAGCAGTTCTTC. Its protein product is CASSLGLANYEQFF.

In regard to this clone: Other DNA sequences in the same sample also yield this CDR3. The chain uses TRBV28 and TRBJ1-1; the match to TRBD1 covers 9 bases. Germline V gives CDR1 MDHEN, CDR2 SYDVKM. The CDR3 runs 15 residues. The V segment lost 5 bases and the J segment 2 bases; nucleotides outside the gene matches: 6. Written as DNA, the CDR3 is TGTGCCAGCAGTCCACCGGGACAGGGCAACACTGAAGCTTTCTTT. This translates into CASSPPGQGNTEAFF.

The chain carries TRBV28 and TRBJ1-1; D not certain. Deletions cut 3 bases from V and 8 bases from J, with 7 bases between. The CDR3 covers 11 residues. Germline V gene sequence: CDR1 MDHEN, CDR2 SYDVKM. CDR3 region: CASSFLAEAFF. The CDR3 region has the DNA TGTGCCAGCAGTTTCCTTGCGGAAGCTTTCTTT.

This clone was seen just once. This chain links TRBV7-2 with TRBJ2-5; TRBD1 might be the D (5 bases). Trimming stripped 3 bases from V and 5 bases from J, with 13 bases between. Per germline, CDR1 SGHTA and CDR2 FQGNSA. CDR3 size: 14 residues. Written as DNA, the CDR3 is TGTGCCAGCAGCTTCCAAAGGGGCCCGGAGACCCAGTACTTC. It codes for CASSFQRGPETQYF.

Here the CDR3 reads CASGQGRLNTEAFF. Written as DNA, the CDR3 is TGCGCCAGCGGACAGGGGAGGTTGAACACTGAAGCTTTCTTT. The chain carries TRBV5-1 and TRBJ1-1; 9 bases align to TRBD1. Unmatched junction bases numbered 4, after V lost 7 bases and J lost 0 bases. CDR1 is SGHRS, CDR2 YFSETQ, per germline. The CDR3 consists of 14 residues.

The V call is TRBV3-1 (or the pseudogene TRBV3-2), the J call TRBJ2-3; the match to TRBD2 covers 8 bases. This CDR3 has 14 residues. Germline CDR1 is LGHDT and CDR2 is YNNKEL (reference sequence). The J segment lost 0 bases and the V segment lost 6 bases, leaving 2 bases of the junction unmatched. The chain's CDR3 is CASSASGSTDTQYF. As DNA, the CDR3 is TGTGCCAGCAGTGCTAGCGGGAGCACAGATACGCAGTATTTT.

This clone has a single count. Here the CDR3 DNA reads TGTGCCAGCAGCTTGGAGAATTCACCCCTCCACTTT. It yields the protein CASSLENSPLHF. The chain combines TRBV5-6 with TRBJ1-6, with D uncertain. Germline CDR1 is SGHDT and CDR2 is YYEEEE. CDR3 length: 12 residues. V dropped 0 bases and J dropped 7 bases, with 2 bases sitting between them.

This rearrangement joins TRBV6-5 to TRBJ2-5, with D maybe TRBD1 (5 bases). Germline V gives CDR1 MNHEY, CDR2 SVGAGI. Trimming removed 5 bases from V and 5 bases from J, with 12 bases in between. The length of the CDR3 is 13 residues. The CDR3 reads CASSPAPGETQYF. The CDR3 DNA is TGTGCCAGCAGTCCGGCCCCAGGGGAGACCCAGTACTTC.

The chain links TRBV11-3 to TRBJ2-2, with D possibly called TRBD1 or TRBD2 (6 bases each). The CDR3 totals 14 residues. Per germline, CDR1 SGHNT and CDR2 YENEEA. The germline V and J ends were trimmed by 4 bases and 4 bases, with 10 bases remaining between them. The CDR3 DNA reads TGTGCCAGCAGCTATGGGGGGCTCACCGGGGAGCTGTTTTTT. The encoded protein is CASSYGGLTGELFF.

The genes are TRBV5-1 and TRBJ2-7; 7 bases map to TRBD1. V lost 5 bases, J lost 0 bases, and 5 bases stayed unmatched. The V gene's germline CDR1 is SGHRS and CDR2 YFSETQ. The CDR3 spans 14 residues. The CDR3 DNA reads as TGCGCCAGCAGTACAGGGGCCTCCTCCTACGAGCAGTACTTC. This codes for CASSTGASSYEQYF.

The chain is built from TRBV19 and TRBJ1-2, with D possibly TRBD1 on 5 matching bases. This CDR3 has 14 residues. V lost 4 bases to trimming and J lost 6 bases, with 15 bases between them. CDR1 is LNHDA, CDR2 SQIVND, per germline (reference sequence). CDR3 loop: CASSKGPGGNGYTF. For the CDR3, the DNA is TGTGCCAGTAGTAAGGGACCGGGAGGAAATGGCTACACCTTC. Variable domain in full (rest from reference TRBV19 and TRBJ1-2): DGGITQSPKYLFRKEGQNVTLSCEQNLNHDAMYWYRQDPGQGLRLIYYSQIVNDFQKGDIAEGYSVSREKKESFPLTVTSAQKNPTAFYLCASSKGPGGNGYTFGSGTRLTVV.

The chain uses TRBV7-9 and TRBJ2-7, with 7 bases identical to TRBD2. The germline V gene has CDR1 SEHNR and CDR2 FQNEAQ (reference sequence). Trimming at V came to 4 bases and at J to 5 bases, leaving 11 bases not matched to a gene. This CDR3 spans 15 amino acids. The CDR3: CASSSTQTSNHEQYF. The CDR3 DNA is TGTGCCAGCAGCTCCACACAGACTAGCAACCACGAGCAGTACTTC.

This chain links TRBV5-1 with TRBJ1-6, with D hard to call. The germline CDR1 and CDR2 sequences are SGHRS and YFSETQ. Trimming stripped 6 bases from V and 8 bases from J, with 15 bases between. The CDR3 spans 14 residues. The CDR3 region is CASKIQEMDSPLHF. CDR3 DNA sequence: TGCGCCAGCAAGATTCAGGAGATGGATTCACCCCTCCACTTT.

V is TRBV10-3 and J is TRBJ2-3; D remains ambiguous. The CDR3 spans 13 residues. Trimming took off 2 bases at V and 2 bases at J, with 5 bases between the two ends. Germline-derived CDR1 and CDR2 are ENHRY and SYGVKD. CDR3 sequence: CAISEAFTDTQYF. DNA of the CDR3: TGTGCCATCAGTGAGGCTTTCACAGATACGCAGTATTTT.

Turning to this clone: At one of its ends the junction is not consistent with the germline gene, which may arise from a read error. The chain employs TRBV4-1 and TRBJ1-1; maybe TRBD1 (5 bases). The germline V gene has CDR1 MGHRA and CDR2 YSYEKL. The length of the CDR3 is 13 residues. CDR3 region: CASNQGRGLGAFF. Written as DNA, the CDR3 is TGCGCCAGCAACCAAGGGAGGGGATTGGGTGCTTTCTTT.

This sequence joins TRBV6-4 and TRBJ2-3; the D gene is possibly TRBD1 (5 bases). Trimming removed 3 bases from V and 5 bases from J, with 9 bases in between. Germline V gene lookup returns CDR1 MRHNA and CDR2 SNTAGT. The CDR3 has 13 amino acids. The chain's CDR3 is CASSDQGGDTQYF. The CDR3 nucleotides read TGTGCCAGCAGTGATCAGGGCGGAGATACGCAGTATTTT.

CDR3 in amino acids: CASSLREFGETQYF. CDR3 DNA: TGCGCCAGCAGCTTAAGGGAATTTGGAGAGACCCAGTACTTC. This chain links TRBV5-1 with TRBJ2-5; D not resolved. CDR1 is SGHRS and CDR2 is YFSETQ in the germline V gene. This CDR3 region has 14 residues. V was clipped by 2 bases and J by 4 bases, with 12 bases between them.

This clone has a single count. This chain uses TRBV7-3 with TRBJ1-2; D is uncertain. The length of the CDR3 is 15 residues. V was shortened by 0 bases and J by 3 bases, with 11 bases between the two germline ends. CDR1 and CDR2 (germline): SGHTA, FQGTGA. In DNA form, the CDR3 reads TGTGCCAGCAGCTTAACGGGGTCAGACTACTATGGCTACACCTTC. Translated, it gives CASSLTGSDYYGYTF.

V is TRBV2 and J is TRBJ1-1; D possibly corresponds to TRBD1 (6 bases). This CDR3 region has 14 residues. Germline lookup yields CDR1 SNHLY and CDR2 FYNNEI. V was trimmed by 4 bases and J by 11 bases, leaving 20 bases between them. The CDR3 coding sequence is TGTGCCAGCAGTGGTGAGGGGGGATCGAGTGGTGCTTTCTTT. Its protein is CASSGEGGSSGAFF.